The rows below give T cell receptor beta chains drawn from one sample of a study of tumor-infiltrating lymphocytes in localized non-small cell lung cancer. Data came from immunoSEQ multiplex PCR; TCRdb stores just in-frame clones and leaves some out. This sample has approximately 3,000 clones; around 40% occur once, and the top ten carry around 19%. Sequencing was done on a sample of uninvolved lung tissue not adjacent to the tumor. The receptors shown here come from a human donor with non-small cell lung cancer. Each CDR3 is given with its conserved first and last residue. Not all rows give a size; the values are once, few, many and, for expanded clones, a class.

v_call clone_size cdr3_aa
TRBV7-2 - CASSHDSQETQYF
TRBV5-1 - CASSLDPNANTGELFF
TRBV6-5 once CATQKTDTQYF
TRBV5-1 - CASSLGQAVDGYTF
TRBV7-8 few CASSLAPRGYQETQYF
TRBV7-2 few CASSPRLTSGDTQYF
TRBV7-8 - CASSPRTGAFTYGYTF
TRBV30 - CAWRLAGVVGLFF
TRBV9 - CASSVGGESYEQYF
TRBV28 few CASSTWGLTSTGSNQPQHF
TRBV19 medium-sized CASRLSGTEAFF
TRBV29-1 few CSVERYGGQNTEAFF
TRBV5-4 medium-sized CASSQNRGLNNEQFF
TRBV2 - CASSPQTGPFEQYF
TRBV28 - CASIPDTAGGWFQPQHF
TRBV6-5 - CASSPSGISSYEQYF
TRBV9 medium-sized CASSVAGDRGDYGYTF
TRBV9 - CASSRTQGPVETQYF
TRBV5-4 - CASSGGQHMNTEAFF
TRBV7-2 - CASSFSGSSYNEQFF
TRBV7-9 few CASSSSWTTDTQYF
TRBV7-8 - CASSSVAATLYNEQFF
TRBV6-5 - CASSAQGVDQPQHF
TRBV29-1 - CSVDSLADSTDTQYF
TRBV7-2 - CASRLNPQGEKLFF
TRBV19 - CATRQGSPDTQYF
TRBV19 few CASSGHFSVVDEKLFF
TRBV7-9 - CASSLEAIATNEKLFF
TRBV9 medium-sized CASSLRAGLDTQYF
TRBV21-1 medium-sized CASSRDRDAGELFF
TRBV7-2 - CAGGDTYGYTF
TRBV5-1 few CASSIGQVYNEQFF
TRBV4-3 - CASSQDTLPGTGDPYNSPLHF
TRBV7-2 - CASSPMGLGSETQYF
TRBV11-2 - CASSFTDSYNEKLFF
TRBV30 - CAWSALGVNEKLFF
TRBV7-2 - CASSYDRGYGYTF
TRBV30 few CAWDRRLAVPFF
TRBV6-5 - CASRMNTEAFF
TRBV4-3 - CASSQEPGSNYGYTF
TRBV7-2 medium-sized CASSLQGGDQPQHF
TRBV5-6 - CASSLPGLVISEQFF